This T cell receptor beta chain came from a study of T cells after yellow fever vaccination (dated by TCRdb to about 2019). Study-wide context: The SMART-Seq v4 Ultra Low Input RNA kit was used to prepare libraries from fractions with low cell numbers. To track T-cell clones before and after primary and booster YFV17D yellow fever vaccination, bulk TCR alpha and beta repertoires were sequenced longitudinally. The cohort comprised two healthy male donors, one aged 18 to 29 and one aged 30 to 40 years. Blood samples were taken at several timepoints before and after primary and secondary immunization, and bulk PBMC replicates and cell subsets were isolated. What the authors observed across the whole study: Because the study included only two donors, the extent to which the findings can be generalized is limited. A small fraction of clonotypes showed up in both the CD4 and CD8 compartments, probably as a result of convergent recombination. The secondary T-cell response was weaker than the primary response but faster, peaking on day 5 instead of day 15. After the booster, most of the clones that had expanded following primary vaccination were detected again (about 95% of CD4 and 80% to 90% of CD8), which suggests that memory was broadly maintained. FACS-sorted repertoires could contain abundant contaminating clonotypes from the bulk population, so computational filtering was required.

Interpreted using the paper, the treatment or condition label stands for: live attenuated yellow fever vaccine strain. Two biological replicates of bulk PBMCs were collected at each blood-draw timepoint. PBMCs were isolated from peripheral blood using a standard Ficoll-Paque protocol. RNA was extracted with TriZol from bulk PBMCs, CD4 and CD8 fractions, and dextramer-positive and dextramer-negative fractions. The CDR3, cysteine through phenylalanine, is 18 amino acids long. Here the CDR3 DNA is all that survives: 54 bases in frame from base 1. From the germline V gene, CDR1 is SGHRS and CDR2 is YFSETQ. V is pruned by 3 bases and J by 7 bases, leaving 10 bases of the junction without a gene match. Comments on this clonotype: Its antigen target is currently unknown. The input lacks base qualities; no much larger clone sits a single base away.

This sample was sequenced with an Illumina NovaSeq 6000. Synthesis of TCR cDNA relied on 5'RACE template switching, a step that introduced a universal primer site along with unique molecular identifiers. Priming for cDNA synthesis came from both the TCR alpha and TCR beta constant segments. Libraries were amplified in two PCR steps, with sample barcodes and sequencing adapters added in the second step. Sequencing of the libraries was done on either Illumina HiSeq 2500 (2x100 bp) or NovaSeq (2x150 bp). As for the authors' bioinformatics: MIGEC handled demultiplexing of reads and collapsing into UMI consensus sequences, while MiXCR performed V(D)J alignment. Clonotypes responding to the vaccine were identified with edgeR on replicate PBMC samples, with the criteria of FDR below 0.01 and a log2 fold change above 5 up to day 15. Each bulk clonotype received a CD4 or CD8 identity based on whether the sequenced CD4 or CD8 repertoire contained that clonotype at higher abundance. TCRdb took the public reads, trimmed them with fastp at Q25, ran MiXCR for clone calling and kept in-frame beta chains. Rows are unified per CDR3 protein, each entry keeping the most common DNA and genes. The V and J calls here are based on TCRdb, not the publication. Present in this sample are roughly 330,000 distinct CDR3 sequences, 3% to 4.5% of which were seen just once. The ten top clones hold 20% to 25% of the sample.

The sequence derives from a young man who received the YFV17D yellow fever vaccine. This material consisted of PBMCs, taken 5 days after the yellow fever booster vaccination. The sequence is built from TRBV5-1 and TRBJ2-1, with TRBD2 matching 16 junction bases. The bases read TGCGCCAGCAGCTCACGCGAGGGACTAGCGGGGGGGGTAAATGAGCAGTTCTTC. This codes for CASSSREGLAGGVNEQFF.